The 16 T cell receptor beta chains reported below all come from one sample, sequenced in a study of OX40 agonist ivuxolimab in advanced cancers. The method was immunoSEQ multiplex PCR; TCRdb's version includes in-frame clones alone and lacks a portion of them. Here the sample spans over 65,000 clones, roughly 86% being singletons. This sample comprised CD4+ or CD8+ T cells sorted from blood, obtained in a trial of the OX40 agonist ivuxolimab. These receptor sequences come from an adult with an advanced solid tumor such as melanoma, head and neck, liver or kidney cancer.

The J gene is TRBJ2-7, the V gene TRBV7-9; D is unclear. Germline loops: CDR1 SEHNR, CDR2 FQNEAQ (reference sequence). The CDR3 covers 12 residues. With 5 bases removed from V and 6 bases from J, the gap between germline ends came to 11 bases. The CDR3 DNA reads TGTGCCAGCAGCCCGGAAAAAGGCGAGCAGTACTTC. Translating gives CASSPEKGEQYF.

The chain joins TRBV4-1 to TRBJ1-2, with D possibly TRBD1 on 5 matching bases. The CDR3 covers 13 residues. Trimming removed 1 base at V and 4 bases at J, with 7 bases between. Germline V lookup: CDR1 MGHRA, CDR2 YSYEKL. In DNA, the CDR3 is TGCGCCAGCAGCCAAGTTCAGGGCTATGGCTACACCTTC. This encodes CASSQVQGYGYTF.

The sample holds one count of this clone. This chain uses TRBV20-1 with TRBJ2-5; D is ambiguous. Trimming took 5 bases from V and 4 from J, leaving 8 bases between them. CDR3 length: 11 residues. Looked up from germline, CDR1 is DFQATT and CDR2 is SNEGSKA (reference sequence). The CDR3 bases are TGCAGTGCTCCGACACGAGAGACCCAGTACTTC. It encodes CSAPTRETQYF.

The CDR3 loop reads CASSYGTLSNTGELFF. The CDR3 DNA reads as TGTGCCAGCAGCTATGGGACTCTATCGAACACCGGGGAGCTGTTTTTT. This chain joins TRBV11-3 and TRBJ2-2; TRBD2 might be the D (6 bases). The CDR3 sequence is 16 residues long. Deletions cut 4 bases from V and 0 bases from J, with 12 bases between. Germline V gene sequence: CDR1 SGHNT, CDR2 YENEEA. The full variable domain, rest sourced from reference TRBV11-3 and TRBJ2-2, is EAGVVQSPRYKIIEKKQPVAFWCNPISGHNTLYWYLQNLGQGPELLIRYENEEAVDDSQLPKDRFSAERLKGVDSTLKIQPAELGDSAVYLCASSYGTLSNTGELFFGEGSRLTVL.

A single count supports this clone. The chain recombines TRBV6-5 with TRBJ2-7; D possibly corresponds to TRBD1 (6 bases). CDR3 size: 13 residues. Trimming stripped 7 bases from V and 3 bases from J, with 13 bases between. Germline assignment: CDR1 MNHEY and CDR2 SVGAGI. CDR3 region: CASMWGRGYEQYF. The CDR3 nucleotides read TGTGCCAGCATGTGGGGGCGCGGCTACGAGCAGTACTTC.

The V and J genes are TRBV6-1 and TRBJ2-4; D unclear. The germline CDR1 and CDR2 sequences are MNHNS and SASEGT. Trimming left V 3 bases short and J 6 bases short, with 9 bases between. The CDR3 runs 13 residues. The CDR3, as DNA: TGTGCCAGCAGTGATATGGGGATAAACATTCAGTACTTC. Its translation: CASSDMGINIQYF.

To note about this clone: At the DNA level, this CDR3 is encoded by other sequences in the same sample as well. The genes are TRBV5-1 and TRBJ1-1, with TRBD1 identical over 9 bases. The CDR3 covers 16 residues. Germline lookup yields CDR1 SGHRS and CDR2 YFSETQ. Germline trimming cut 5 bases from V and 1 base from J; bases unmatched to any gene: 9. The CDR3, as DNA: TGCGCCAGCAGACAGAACAGGGGGCCCTCGAACACTGAAGCTTTCTTT. Translating gives CASRQNRGPSNTEAFF.

The rearrangement uses TRBV19 and TRBJ1-2; D remains unclear. The ends were cut back, 3 bases at V and 3 bases at J, with 11 bases in the middle. Germline CDR1 and CDR2: LNHDA and SQIVND (reference sequence). The CDR3 loop spans 14 amino acids. The CDR3 is CASSMALRYYGYTF. The CDR3 DNA follows: TGTGCCAGTAGTATGGCCCTACGTTACTATGGCTACACCTTC. The full variable domain, rest sourced from reference TRBV19 and TRBJ1-2, is DGGITQSPKYLFRKEGQNVTLSCEQNLNHDAMYWYRQDPGQGLRLIYYSQIVNDFQKGDIAEGYSVSREKKESFPLTVTSAQKNPTAFYLCASSMALRYYGYTFGSGTRLTVV.

The rearrangement links TRBV5-1 to TRBJ1-5; the D is unclear. This CDR3 contains 14 residues. Looked up from germline, CDR1 is SGHRS and CDR2 is YFSETQ. Trimming removed 0 bases from V and 2 bases from J, with 6 bases in between. CDR3 bases: TGCGCCAGCAGCTTGGGGGATGGCAATCAGCCCCAGCATTTT. Amino acid sequence: CASSLGDGNQPQHF.

The genes are TRBV2 and TRBJ2-1; 13 bases agree with TRBD2. CDR1 is SNHLY, CDR2 FYNNEI, per germline. This CDR3 comprises 14 residues. V lost 10 bases, J lost 6 bases, and 6 bases stayed unmatched. The CDR3 sequence is CAIRLAGGSNEQFF. The CDR3 region has the DNA TGTGCCATCAGACTAGCGGGAGGAAGCAATGAGCAGTTCTTC.

V usage is TRBV4-1 and J usage is TRBJ2-2; 8 bases align to TRBD1. V shed 3 bases and J 3 bases; nucleotides not matched to a gene: 3. This CDR3 region has 15 residues. Looked up from germline, CDR1 is MGHRA and CDR2 is YSYEKL. CDR3 in DNA: TGCGCCAGCAGCCATGGACAGGGATACACCGGGGAGCTGTTTTTT. Its translation: CASSHGQGYTGELFF.

The chain combines TRBV18 with TRBJ2-7; D may match TRBD1 or TRBD2 (5 bases each). V was trimmed by 4 bases and J by 4 bases, leaving 8 bases between them. Per the germline V gene, CDR1 is KGHSH and CDR2 is LQKENI. The CDR3 has 12 amino acids. DNA for the CDR3: TGTGCCAGCTCACTCGGGGCTTACGAGCAGTACTTC. Encoded protein: CASSLGAYEQYF. Using reference TRBV18 and TRBJ2-7 for the parts outside the CDR3, the full variable domain is NAGVMQNPRHLVRRRGQEARLRCSPMKGHSHVYWYRQLPEEGLKFMVYLQKENIIDESGMPKERFSAEFPKEGPSILRIQQVVRGDSAAYFCASSLGAYEQYFGPGTRLTVT.

The chain has TRBV27 and TRBJ2-7, with 7 bases identical to TRBD2. This CDR3 has 15 amino acids. V shed 0 bases, J shed 4 bases, and the junction held 6 bases outside the gene matches. Germline CDR1 MNHEY, CDR2 SMNVEV (reference sequence). CDR3 nucleotides: TGTGCCAGCAGTTTATCAGCGGGGTTAGAGTACGAGCAGTACTTC. This sequence encodes CASSLSAGLEYEQYF.

This clone was picked up one time. The rearrangement uses TRBV11-2 and TRBJ2-3, with 7 bases identical to TRBD2. J was trimmed by 2 bases and V by 1 base; bases with no gene match: 3. Germline V gene lookup returns CDR1 SGHAT and CDR2 FQNNGV. The CDR3 totals 15 residues. The CDR3 loop is CASSLGGRDTDTQYF. The DNA of the CDR3 is TGTGCCAGCAGCTTAGGTGGGAGGGACACAGATACGCAGTATTTT. The complete variable domain, with remaining parts taken from reference TRBV11-2 and TRBJ2-3, reads EAGVAQSPRYKIIEKRQSVAFWCNPISGHATLYWYQQILGQGPKLLIQFQNNGVVDDSQLPKDRFSAERLKGVDSTLKIQPAKLEDSAVYLCASSLGGRDTDTQYFGPGTRLTVL.

This rearrangement joins TRBV2 to TRBJ1-5; no reliable D call. The V gene lost 7 bases and the J gene lost 0 bases, with 13 bases spanning the gap. This CDR3 is 15 amino acids long. CDR1 is SNHLY and CDR2 is FYNNEI in the germline V gene. CDR3 in amino acids: CASKEDNYSNQPQHF. CDR3 sequence (DNA): TGTGCCAGCAAGGAAGACAATTATAGCAATCAGCCCCAGCATTTT.

Points on this clone: One end of the junction is discordant with germline, which a read error may explain. The chain has TRBV28 and TRBJ2-2; D is perhaps TRBD1 or TRBD2 (5 bases each). Germline V gene sequence: CDR1 MDHEN, CDR2 SYDVKM. The CDR3 has 18 amino acids. The CDR3: CASSLRRFSGTNTGELVF. In DNA, the CDR3 is TGTGCCAGCAGTTTAAGAAGATTTAGTGGGACCAACACCGGGGAGCTGGTTTTT.